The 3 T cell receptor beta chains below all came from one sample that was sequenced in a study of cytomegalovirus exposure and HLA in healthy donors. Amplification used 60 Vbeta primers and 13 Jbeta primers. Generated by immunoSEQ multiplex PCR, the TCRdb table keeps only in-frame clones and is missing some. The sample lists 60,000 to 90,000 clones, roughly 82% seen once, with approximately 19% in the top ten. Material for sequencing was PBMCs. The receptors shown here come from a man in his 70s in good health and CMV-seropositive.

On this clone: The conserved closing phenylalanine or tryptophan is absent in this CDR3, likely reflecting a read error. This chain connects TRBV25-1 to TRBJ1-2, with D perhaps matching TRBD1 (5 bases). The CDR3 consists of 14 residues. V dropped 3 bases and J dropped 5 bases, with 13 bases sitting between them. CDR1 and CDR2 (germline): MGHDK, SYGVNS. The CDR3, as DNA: TGTGCCAGCAGTGAGTTGGACATTCTTTATGGCTACACCATC. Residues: CASSELDILYGYTI.

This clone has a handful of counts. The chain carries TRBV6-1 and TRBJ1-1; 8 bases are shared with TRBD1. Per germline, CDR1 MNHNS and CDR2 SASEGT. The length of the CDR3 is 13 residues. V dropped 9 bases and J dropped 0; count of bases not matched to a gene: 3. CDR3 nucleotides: TGTGCCAGTCGGACAGGGATGAACACTGAAGCTTTCTTT. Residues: CASRTGMNTEAFF.

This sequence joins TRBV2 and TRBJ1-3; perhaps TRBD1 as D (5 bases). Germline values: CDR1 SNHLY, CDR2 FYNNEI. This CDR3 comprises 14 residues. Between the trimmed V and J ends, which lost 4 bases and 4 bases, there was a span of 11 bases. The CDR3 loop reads CASSVQGGGNTIYF. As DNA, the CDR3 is TGTGCCAGCAGTGTGCAGGGCGGCGGAAACACCATATATTTT.